These 25 T cell receptor beta chains share one sample of origin, sequenced in a study of early T cells in non-severe SARS-CoV-2 infection. One entry per CDR3 protein results from TCRdb running MiXCR on the 5' RACE reads. The sample consists of some 77,000 distinct CDR3 sequences, approximately 16% of them appearing once. The specimen sequenced was whole blood. These receptors were taken from an adult who was a healthcare worker with PCR-confirmed SARS-CoV-2 infection or an uninfected control (not recorded which).

The V and J genes are TRBV10-1 and TRBJ2-7; weak D call: TRBD2 (6 bases). Trimming shortened V by 5 bases and J by 5 bases, and 13 bases separated the two germline ends. The CDR3 has 13 residues. Looked up from germline, CDR1 is WNHNN and CDR2 is SYGVQD (reference sequence). The CDR3 spells CASSIGGVNEQYF. The CDR3 DNA reads TGCGCCAGCAGTATCGGGGGAGTCAACGAGCAGTACTTC.

This clonotype was seen a handful of times. V usage is TRBV19 and J usage is TRBJ2-3; 10 bases are shared with TRBD2. Germline V gene sequence: CDR1 LNHDA, CDR2 SQIVND (reference sequence). V shed 4 bases and J 5 bases; nucleotides not matched to a gene: 3. The CDR3 has 14 amino acids. The CDR3 is CASSSSGGIDTQYF. CDR3 DNA: TGTGCCAGTAGTAGTAGCGGGGGGATAGATACGCAGTATTTT.

This chain links TRBV20-1 with TRBJ1-6, with 8 bases lining up with TRBD1. The CDR3 runs to 14 residues. CDR1 and CDR2 from the germline V gene are DFQATT and SNEGSKA (reference sequence). V shed 6 bases and J 7 bases; nucleotides not matched to a gene: 8. In nucleotides, the CDR3 is TGCAGTGCAACCCAGGGGGCATTCAATTCACCCCTCCACTTT. The encoded protein is CSATQGAFNSPLHF.

This clonotype was detected many times. The CDR3 loop is CARGGLSSGANVLTF. The CDR3 DNA reads as TGTGCCAGAGGGGGCTTGAGCTCTGGGGCCAACGTCCTGACTTTC. The chain joins TRBV21-1 to TRBJ2-6; whether TRBD1, the table's D call, matches the DNA was not checked. TRBV21-1 is noted as a pseudogene. The CDR3 is 15 residues long.

This sequence joins TRBV7-2 and TRBJ1-5, with D possibly matching TRBD1 (6 bases). This CDR3 has 16 residues. V shed 4 bases and J shed 0 bases, with 13 bases lying between them. The germline gives CDR1 SGHTA, CDR2 FQGNSA. The chain's CDR3 is CASSSLQGGSNQPQHF. CDR3 DNA sequence: TGTGCCAGCAGCTCCCTACAGGGAGGTAGCAATCAGCCCCAGCATTTT. Full variable domain (rest looked up from reference TRBV7-2 and TRBJ1-5): GAGVSQSPSNKVTEKGKDVELRCDPISGHTALYWYRQSLGQGLEFLIYFQGNSAPDKSGLPSDRFSAERTGGSVSTLTIQRTQQEDSAVYLCASSSLQGGSNQPQHFGDGTRLSIL.

The chain links TRBV29-1 to TRBJ1-3; D is uncertain. V was pared by 4 bases and J by 1 base, with 8 bases between. Germline values: CDR1 SQVTM, CDR2 ANQGSEA. This CDR3 comprises 13 residues. CDR3 amino acids: CSVGEASGNTIYF. CDR3 nucleotides: TGCAGCGTTGGGGAGGCGTCTGGAAACACCATATATTTT.

This chain joins TRBV3-1 and TRBJ2-3, with D unclear. CDR3 length: 13 amino acids. The germline gives CDR1 LGHDT, CDR2 YNNKEL (reference sequence). V gave up 6 bases and J gave up 3 bases, with 10 bases separating them. CDR3 region: CASSRRRTDTQYF. Here the CDR3 DNA reads TGTGCCAGCAGTCGTCGGAGAACAGATACGCAGTATTTT.

CDR3 bases: TGCAGTGCTAGAGAACGGACAGCCGATGGCTACACCTTC. Residues: CSARERTADGYTF. The rearrangement joins TRBV20-1 to TRBJ1-2, with D possibly matching TRBD1 (6 bases). The CDR3 contains 13 residues. The V end lost 0 bases, the J end lost 6 bases, and 11 bases lay between the germline ends. CDR1 is DFQATT, CDR2 SNEGSKA, per germline (reference sequence).

This clonotype has just a few counts. The chain has TRBV7-3 and TRBJ2-6; 10 nucleotides match TRBD1. The germline V gene encodes CDR1 SGHTA and CDR2 FQGTGA. J gave up 4 bases and V 3 bases, and 12 bases lay outside the gene matches. This CDR3 region has 19 residues. Here the CDR3 reads CASSFYPGQGRTGANVLTF. The CDR3, as DNA: TGTGCCAGCAGCTTTTACCCGGGACAGGGGAGGACAGGGGCCAACGTCCTGACTTTC.

This clonotype was observed a handful of times. The genes are TRBV11-2 and TRBJ1-2; TRBD1 agrees at 9 bases. CDR1 and CDR2 from the germline V gene are SGHAT and FQNNGV. V trimming: 5 bases; J trimming: 6 bases; junction bases outside the gene matches: 7. CDR3 length: 14 amino acids. The CDR3 region is CASSNDRGRDGYTF. The CDR3 DNA is TGTGCCAGCAGCAATGACAGGGGGAGAGATGGCTACACCTTC.

The sample holds many counts of this clonotype. The V call is TRBV7-2, the J call TRBJ2-1; 14 bases match TRBD2. Looked up from germline, CDR1 is SGHTA and CDR2 is FQGNSA. Germline trimming cut 4 bases from V and 3 bases from J; bases unmatched to any gene: 2. This CDR3 has 16 residues. CDR3: CASSWGTSGGYNEQFF. In DNA form, the CDR3 reads TGTGCCAGCAGCTGGGGGACTAGCGGGGGCTACAATGAGCAGTTCTTC.

V usage is TRBV10-3 and J usage is TRBJ2-5, with a weak D call TRBD1 (5 bases). CDR3 length: 17 amino acids. The germline gives CDR1 ENHRY, CDR2 SYGVKD. The ends were cut back, 0 bases at V and 5 bases at J, with 19 bases in the middle. The CDR3 coding sequence is TGTGCCATCAGTGAGTCAACCCGGACATCCTCCGGGGAGACCCAGTACTTC. It yields the protein CAISESTRTSSGETQYF.

The CDR3 region is CASSHPTGDSYYGYTF. Written as DNA, the CDR3 is TGTGCCAGCAGCCATCCAACAGGGGATTCCTACTATGGCTACACCTTC. The V and J genes are TRBV11-2 and TRBJ1-2; 7 bases are shared with TRBD1. The V gene end was trimmed by 5 bases and the J gene end by 3 bases; junction bases not matched to a gene: 12. The CDR3 loop spans 16 amino acids. Germline assignment: CDR1 SGHAT and CDR2 FQNNGV.

This chain links TRBV7-9 with TRBJ2-1; TRBD2 is a possible D gene (5 bases). Germline V gene lookup returns CDR1 SEHNR and CDR2 FQNEAQ (reference sequence). The CDR3 loop spans 13 amino acids. The ends were cut back, 5 bases at V and 9 bases at J, with 14 bases in the middle. The CDR3 is CASSEGLRGEQFF. DNA for the CDR3: TGTGCCAGCAGCGAAGGACTGCGCGGTGAGCAGTTCTTC.

Only a few counts were recorded for this clonotype. The chain has TRBV7-3 and TRBJ1-5, with D unclear. Between the trimmed V and J ends, which lost 0 bases and 10 bases, there was a span of 10 bases. The CDR3 is 13 residues long. CDR1 SGHTA and CDR2 FQGTGA come from the germline V gene. The CDR3 coding sequence is TGTGCCAGCAGCTTAACAGCGGACGGACCCCAGCATTTT. Translating it yields CASSLTADGPQHF. Variable domain in full (rest from reference TRBV7-3 and TRBJ1-5): GAGVSQTPSNKVTEKGKYVELRCDPISGHTALYWYRQSLGQGPEFLIYFQGTGAADDSGLPNDRFFAVRPEGSVSTLKIQRTERGDSAVYLCASSLTADGPQHFGDGTRLSIL.

This clonotype occurred a few times. The rearrangement uses TRBV11-2 and TRBJ1-1; 7 bases line up with TRBD1. V was clipped by 5 bases and J by 7 bases; unmatched bases: 4. Germline V gene lookup returns CDR1 SGHAT and CDR2 FQNNGV. The CDR3 loop spans 12 amino acids. The CDR3 spells CASSRTGREAFF. The CDR3 bases are TGTGCCAGCAGCCGGACAGGACGTGAAGCTTTCTTT.

There are many counts of this clonotype. The CDR3 DNA is TGTGCCTGGAGTGTACGGCACCAGAACACTGAAGCTTTCTTT. Protein sequence: CAWSVRHQNTEAFF. The chain links TRBV30 to TRBJ1-1; D remains ambiguous. The germline CDR1 and CDR2 sequences are GTSNPN and SVGIG (reference sequence). This CDR3 region has 14 residues. V lost 0 bases and J 1 base, leaving 9 bases between the germline ends.

V gene TRBV7-2 combines with J gene TRBJ2-7, with TRBD1 as a possible D gene (5 bases). CDR3 size: 14 residues. V lost 5 bases and J lost 4, with 15 bases in between. Germline V gene lookup returns CDR1 SGHTA and CDR2 FQGNSA. In DNA form, the CDR3 reads TGTGCCAGCAGCCGCGTCTCGTCAGGGTACGAGCAGTACTTC. Amino acids: CASSRVSSGYEQYF.

This chain joins TRBV7-3 and TRBJ2-1; TRBD2 aligns across 9 bases. The length of the CDR3 is 16 residues. V trimming: 2 bases; J trimming: 4 bases; junction bases outside the gene matches: 6. Per the germline V gene, CDR1 is SGHTA and CDR2 is FQGTGA. This CDR3 reads CASSLSPAGGYNEQFF. The DNA for the CDR3 is TGTGCCAGCAGCTTATCTCCAGCGGGGGGTTACAATGAGCAGTTCTTC.

The sample holds a few counts of this clonotype. The chain links TRBV5-1 to TRBJ2-7; TRBD1 or TRBD2 may be the D gene (5 bases each). Trimming removed 4 bases from V and 0 bases from J, with 11 bases in between. CDR3 size: 14 residues. Per the germline V gene, CDR1 is SGHRS and CDR2 is YFSETQ. CDR3 nucleotide sequence: TGCGCCAGCAGCAGGGACGGCTACTCCTACGAGCAGTACTTC. The encoded protein is CASSRDGYSYEQYF. Complete variable domain (other parts from reference TRBV5-1 and TRBJ2-7): KAGVTQTPRYLIKTRGQQVTLSCSPISGHRSVSWYQQTPGQGLQFLFEYFSETQRNKGNFPGRFSGRQFSNSRSEMNVSTLELGDSALYLCASSRDGYSYEQYFGPGTRLTVT.

The CDR3, as DNA: TGTGCCAGCAGCTTAAACTATCCCGGGGAGCTGTTTTTT. It specifies CASSLNYPGELFF. V usage is TRBV7-3 and J usage is TRBJ2-2; D gene uncertain. The germline gives CDR1 SGHTA, CDR2 FQGTGA. Trimming removed 1 base at V and 6 bases at J, with 6 bases between. CDR3 length: 13 amino acids.

This clonotype was counted a few times. This chain joins TRBV11-3 and TRBJ1-2, with a possible D match to TRBD1 (6 bases). Germline loops: CDR1 SGHNT, CDR2 YENEEA. The germline V and J ends were trimmed by 3 bases and 4 bases, with 15 bases remaining between them. CDR3 length: 15 amino acids. As DNA, the CDR3 is TGTGCCAGCAGCTTGTCGGGGGCGGCAAGCTATGGCTACACCTTC. The encoded protein is CASSLSGAASYGYTF.

By share, this clonotype counts as medium-sized. The rearrangement uses TRBV20-1 and TRBJ1-4; perhaps TRBD1 as D (5 bases). Germline V gene data show CDR1 as DFQATT and CDR2 as SNEGSKA (reference sequence). This CDR3 region has 12 residues. V was shortened by 6 bases and J by 3 bases, with 8 bases between the two germline ends. The CDR3 loop reads CSAPGPNEKLFF. The CDR3 DNA is TGCAGTGCCCCGGGACCTAATGAAAAACTGTTTTTT.

V gene TRBV27 combines with J gene TRBJ2-1; 8 bases match TRBD1. Germline CDR1 reads MNHEY; CDR2 reads SMNVEV (reference sequence). J was trimmed by 9 bases and V by 3 bases; bases with no gene match: 16. The CDR3 loop spans 17 amino acids. DNA for the CDR3: TGTGCCAGCAGTTTCGGCAGGGGGCGTCTATCTTCACCTGAGCAGTTCTTC. This encodes CASSFGRGRLSSPEQFF.

There are a few counts of this clonotype. J is TRBJ2-7 and V is TRBV13; D remains ambiguous. The CDR3 is 16 residues long. The V and J ends lost 5 bases and 3 bases respectively, with 20 bases between them. Germline CDR1 and CDR2: PRHDT and FYEKMQ (reference sequence). The CDR3 coding sequence is TGTGCCAGCAGCCCCCCCCGGGCCGAGGCCCGCTACGAGCAGTACTTC. Translation gives CASSPPRAEARYEQYF. The variable domain in full, with the rest retrieved from reference TRBV13 and TRBJ2-7, is AAGVIQSPRHLIKEKRETATLKCYPIPRHDTVYWYQQGPGQDPQFLISFYEKMQSDKGSIPDRFSAQQFSDYHSELNMSSLELGDSALYFCASSPPRAEARYEQYFGPGTRLTVT.